These 5 T cell receptor beta chains share one sample of origin, sequenced in a study of coeliac disease. Method: immunoSEQ multiplex PCR; TCRdb's copy keeps in-frame clones and lacks some. The data contain thousands of clones, approximately 56% of them singletons. Sequencing input: intraepithelial lymphocytes from the gut. The receptors were gathered from a woman aged 18-29 years with active celiac disease.

The chain links TRBV5-4 to TRBJ1-2; D ambiguous. CDR3 length equals 16 residues. CDR1 SGHNT and CDR2 YYREEE come from the germline V gene (reference sequence). V gave up 0 bases and J gave up 4 bases, with 16 bases separating them. CDR3: CASSLAAWGVTYGYTF. In DNA form, the CDR3 reads TGTGCCAGCAGCTTGGCCGCCTGGGGAGTAACCTATGGCTACACCTTC.

This chain joins TRBV6-5 and TRBJ1-2, with D possibly matching TRBD1 (5 bases). The CDR3 is 13 residues long. Looked up from germline, CDR1 is MNHEY and CDR2 is SVGAGI. The V gene lost 2 bases and the J gene lost 5 bases, with 9 bases spanning the gap. In DNA form, the CDR3 reads TGTGCCAGCAGTTACCAGGGAAGGTATGGCTACACCTTC. It specifies CASSYQGRYGYTF.

The J gene is TRBJ1-2, the V gene TRBV15, with D perhaps TRBD1 (5 bases). Germline lookup yields CDR1 LNHNV and CDR2 YYDKDF (reference sequence). Trimming removed 1 base from V and 7 bases from J, with 10 bases in between. The CDR3 sequence is 13 residues long. CDR3 in amino acids: CATSRGGRTGYTF. The CDR3 DNA reads as TGTGCCACCAGCAGAGGGGGCCGGACTGGCTACACCTTC.

The chain carries TRBV18 and TRBJ1-4; D perhaps matches TRBD1 (6 bases). Deletions cut 9 bases from V and 2 bases from J, with 19 bases between. The CDR3 spans 16 residues. Germline lookup yields CDR1 KGHSH and CDR2 LQKENI. The CDR3, as DNA: TGTGCCAGTCACAGCGCAGGGGCGCAGACTAATGAAAAACTGTTTTTT. Translating it yields CASHSAGAQTNEKLFF.

The chain joins TRBV29-1 to TRBJ2-7; tentatively, D is TRBD1 (5 bases). CDR1 is SQVTM and CDR2 is ANQGSEA in the germline V gene. CDR3 size: 13 residues. V dropped 4 bases and J dropped 5 bases, with 15 bases sitting between them. The CDR3 nucleotides are TGCAGCGTTGTGTCTGCAGGGCTCGACGAGCAGTACTTC. Translation: CSVVSAGLDEQYF.